Listed below are T cell receptor beta chains from one sample, sequenced in a study of CD8 T cells in ankylosing spondylitis. In TCRdb, the 5' RACE reads were re-called with MiXCR into one record per CDR3 protein. Altogether 130,000 or so distinct CDR3 sequences are present, about an eighth being singletons, with the ten largest covering 4.1%. Sequencing used blood, either unsorted or a sorted T cell fraction (not recorded which). The origin of the receptors is a female donor with ankylosing spondylitis or in good health (not recorded which). Both conserved end residues are part of each CDR3. Each record gives: J gene, clone size, D gene, CDR3 length, V gene, CDR3 protein, CDR3 DNA. The D gene is left open where the match is weak. Clone sizes are given selectively: once, few, many, or a class where the clone is expanded.

TRBJ2-3	.	.	13	TRBV19	CASTGGIGDTQYF	TGTGCCAGTACCGGGGGAATAGGAGATACGCAGTATTTT
TRBJ2-5	many	TRBD2	12	TRBV29-1	CSVVSGEETQYF	TGCAGCGTGGTTAGCGGGGAAGAGACCCAGTACTTC
TRBJ1-5	many	.	15	TRBV6-4	CASSELGQNNQPQHF	TGTGCCAGCAGTGAGTTAGGACAGAACAATCAGCCCCAGCATTTT
TRBJ2-1	few	.	16	TRBV20-1	CSARDPTNFSYNEQFF	TGCAGTGCTAGAGATCCGACCAATTTCTCCTACAATGAGCAGTTCTTC
TRBJ2-1	many	TRBD2	17	TRBV11-2	CASSPVLRTSGRIEQFF	TGTGCCAGCAGCCCCGTGTTACGGACTAGCGGGCGAATTGAGCAGTTCTTC
TRBJ2-7	many	TRBD2	14	TRBV12-3/TRBV12-4	CASSLAGVSYEQYF	TGTGCCAGCAGTTTGGCGGGAGTAAGCTACGAGCAGTACTTC
TRBJ1-1	many	.	11	TRBV20-1	CSARWQTEAFF	TGCAGTGCTAGGTGGCAGACTGAAGCTTTCTTT
TRBJ2-1	few	TRBD2	17	TRBV28	CASRGTSGGVDHNEQFF	TGTGCCAGCAGGGGGACTAGCGGGGGGGTTGACCACAATGAGCAGTTCTTC
TRBJ2-3	.	.	15	TRBV12-3/TRBV12-4	CASSFSAAITDTQYF	TGTGCCAGCAGTTTCTCAGCGGCTATCACAGATACGCAGTATTTT
TRBJ1-2	.	TRBD1	14	TRBV2	CATLSGQTNYGYTF	TGTGCCACTTTATCGGGACAGACAAACTATGGCTACACCTTC
TRBJ2-3	few	TRBD2	17	TRBV5-1	CASSLATSGQPTDTQYF	TGCGCCAGCAGCTTGGCTACTAGCGGGCAGCCCACAGATACGCAGTATTTT
TRBJ2-2	many	TRBD2	18	TRBV15	CATSRPGTSGVNTGELFF	TGTGCCACCAGCAGACCTGGGACTAGCGGGGTCAACACCGGGGAGCTGTTTTTT
TRBJ1-6	many	.	21	TRBV12-5	CASGSTQGGVSLSSYNSPLHF	TGTGCTAGTGGTTCGACCCAGGGAGGGGTTTCCTTAAGCTCCTATAATTCACCCCTCCACTTT
TRBJ2-7	.	.	13	TRBV3-1	CASSLDPSGEQYF	TGTGCCAGCAGCCTGGACCCTTCAGGCGAGCAGTACTTC
TRBJ2-2	many	TRBD2	15	TRBV5-1	CASIGASGSNGELFF	TGCGCCAGCATCGGGGCTAGCGGGAGTAACGGGGAGCTGTTTTTT
TRBJ2-3	many	.	14	TRBV3-1	CASSQRLPPDTQYF	TGTGCCAGCAGCCAACGGCTACCGCCGGATACGCAGTATTTT
TRBJ2-7	few	.	15	TRBV13	CASSLGGGPSYEQYF	TGTGCCAGCAGCTTAGGAGGGGGTCCCTCCTACGAGCAGTACTTC
TRBJ2-2	many	.	17	TRBV14	CASSQKPGLLLTGELFF	TGTGCCAGCAGCCAGAAACCGGGACTTCTTCTCACCGGGGAGCTGTTTTTT
TRBJ2-3	few	TRBD2	15	TRBV10-3	CAISPSGGNGDTQYF	TGTGCCATCAGCCCTAGCGGGGGGAATGGGGATACGCAGTATTTT
TRBJ2-6	many	.	16	TRBV14	CASSQGGPSGANVLTF	TGTGCCAGCAGCCAAGGAGGCCCCTCTGGGGCCAACGTCCTGACTTTC
TRBJ1-2	many	TRBD1	14	TRBV12-3/TRBV12-4	CASTPGQKSGGYTF	TGTGCCAGCACCCCGGGACAGAAATCGGGTGGCTACACCTTC
TRBJ2-2	many	.	15	TRBV5-1	CASSLAQVNTGELFF	TGCGCCAGCAGCTTGGCCCAGGTCAACACCGGGGAGCTGTTTTTT
TRBJ2-1	many	.	15	TRBV20-1	CSAAPDSASYNEQFF	TGCAGTGCGGCCCCCGACAGCGCGTCCTACAATGAGCAGTTCTTC
TRBJ1-2	many	.	13	TRBV27	CASSLRGVHGYTF	TGTGCCAGCAGTTTAAGGGGGGTTCATGGCTACACCTTC
TRBJ2-3	many	TRBD1	16	TRBV11-1	CASSPGTGIMADTQYF	TGTGCCAGCAGCCCCGGGACAGGGATTATGGCAGATACGCAGTATTTT
TRBJ2-1	.	TRBD1	18	TRBV3-1	CASNQDRWPGQIYNEQFF	TGTGCCTCCAACCAAGATAGGTGGCCGGGACAGATCTACAATGAGCAGTTCTTC
TRBJ1-5	.	.	13	TRBV20-1	CSVGQGPNQPQHF	TGCAGTGTTGGGCAGGGCCCCAATCAGCCCCAGCATTTT
TRBJ2-2	many	.	15	TRBV19	CASSIPGQNTGELFF	TGTGCCAGTAGTATTCCGGGACAGAACACCGGGGAGCTGTTTTTT
TRBJ2-7	.	TRBD1	14	TRBV29-1	CSVRGWTGSDEQYF	TGCAGCGTACGTGGGTGGACAGGGAGCGACGAGCAGTACTTC
TRBJ2-5	many	TRBD2	12	TRBV12-3/TRBV12-4	CASRPSGETQYF	TGTGCCAGCAGGCCTAGCGGGGAGACCCAGTACTTC
TRBJ2-1	.	TRBD1	15	TRBV11-2	CASSFSNRGTNEQFF	TGTGCCAGCAGCTTTAGTAACAGGGGTACTAATGAGCAGTTCTTC
TRBJ2-3	.	.	13	TRBV12-3/TRBV12-4	CAAEFRGADTQYF	TGTGCCGCCGAGTTCAGGGGAGCGGATACGCAGTATTTT
TRBJ1-2	many	.	13	TRBV12-3/TRBV12-4	CASSSRNDYGYTF	TGTGCCAGCAGTTCCCGGAATGACTATGGCTACACCTTC
TRBJ1-1	many	TRBD1	15	TRBV20-1	CSARQGQGADTEAFF	TGCAGTGCTAGACAAGGACAGGGGGCGGACACTGAAGCTTTCTTT
TRBJ2-3	.	.	16	TRBV6-1	CASCPGSGLSSHTQYF	TGTGCTAGCTGCCCCGGTAGCGGCCTCTCGTCTCATACGCAGTATTTT
TRBJ2-1	many	TRBD2	18	TRBV11-1	CASSFQGTSGGLHNEQFF	TGTGCCAGCAGTTTTCAAGGGACTAGCGGGGGACTTCACAATGAGCAGTTCTTC
TRBJ1-5	.	.	14	TRBV29-1	CSVVEALDNQPRHF	TGCAGCGTTGTGGAGGCGCTTGACAATCAGCCCCGGCATTTT
TRBJ1-1	many	TRBD1	15	TRBV20-1	CSASPATGGSTEAFF	TGCAGTGCTAGTCCAGCAACAGGGGGGAGCACTGAAGCTTTCTTT
TRBJ2-2	many	.	16	TRBV4-1	CASSLEGGRITGELFF	TGCGCCAGCAGCCTCGAGGGGGGGCGCATCACCGGGGAGCTGTTTTTT
TRBJ1-2	many	TRBD1	13	TRBV7-2	CASSLEGAPGYTF	TGTGCCAGCAGCTTAGAGGGGGCGCCGGGCTACACCTTC
TRBJ2-2	many	.	15	TRBV14	CASSPRQVDTGELFF	TGTGCCAGCAGCCCGAGACAGGTCGACACCGGGGAGCTGTTTTTT
TRBJ2-3	many	.	15	TRBV28	CASSERQAQADTQYF	TGTGCCAGCAGTGAAAGACAGGCTCAGGCAGATACGCAGTATTTT
TRBJ2-5	many	TRBD2	14	TRBV7-9	CASTTRGAVETQYF	TGTGCCAGCACCACGCGGGGGGCCGTGGAGACCCAGTACTTC
TRBJ2-1	many	TRBD1	17	TRBV24-1	CATSDRSPRGHYNEQFF	TGTGCCACCAGTGATCGGTCTCCCAGGGGGCACTACAATGAGCAGTTCTTC
TRBJ1-5	few	.	15	TRBV28	CASRTTFGGNQPQHF	TGTGCCAGCAGAACCACCTTTGGGGGCAATCAGCCCCAGCATTTT
TRBJ2-1	few	.	16	TRBV7-9	CASSPVEGFTYNEQFF	TGTGCCAGCAGCCCGGTGGAGGGTTTTACCTACAATGAGCAGTTCTTC
TRBJ2-1	.	.	16	TRBV9	CASSVELAGPYNEQFF	TGTGCCAGCAGCGTAGAATTGGCGGGACCCTACAATGAGCAGTTCTTC
TRBJ1-1	many	.	17	TRBV5-1	CASSLAEVQGPNTEAFF	TGCGCCAGCAGCTTGGCCGAAGTTCAGGGCCCGAACACTGAAGCTTTCTTT